The present T cell receptor beta chain was sequenced within a study of Tregs in tolerant kidney transplant recipients. Study-wide results and caveats: Findings come from small patient numbers and require larger validation. Expanding Tregs on activated donor B cells appeared to best identify donor-specific TCRbeta clones. This study did not directly address biological reproducibility.

CD4+CD25+CD127- Tregs, CD4+CD25- non-Tregs, CD4 and CD8 cells were sorted. Libraries were prepared by immunoSEQ multiplex PCR; TCRdb keeps only in-frame clonotypes and omits some of them. The sample consists of 110,000 or so clones, around 94% of them appearing once. With respect to this clone: What it binds is unknown.

The germline V gene encodes CDR1 SQVTM and CDR2 ANQGSEA. V lost 2 bases and J 8 bases, leaving 12 bases between the germline ends. The CDR3 runs 12 residues. The chain couples TRBV29-1 to TRBJ1-2; D is unclear. What was sequenced was CD4+ T cells from blood. The sequence was collected from a human donor in good health. CDR3 bases: TGCAGCGTTGAACCCCAACCTGGAGGCTACACCTTC. Encoded protein: CSVEPQPGGYTF.